This T cell receptor beta chain comes out of a study of OX40 agonist ivuxolimab in advanced cancers. About the research overall: Two cutaneous melanoma patients and one hepatocellular carcinoma patient, three in all, had partial responses. Study observations and caveats: Antigen specificity remained undetermined for the expanded peripheral T cells. CD4+ and CD8+ blood T cells expanded clonally by week 6 at 0.1 to 3.0 mg/kg.

Using immunoSEQ multiplex PCR, the repertoire was profiled, and TCRdb retains in-frame clones only, with some absent. The table has tens of thousands of clones, approximately 78% seen once; the top ten hold approximately 5.1%. Germline CDR1 and CDR2: SGHAT and FQNNGV. With 1 base clipped from V and 4 bases from J, the junction kept 5 bases outside the gene matches. This CDR3 comprises 15 residues. Concerning this clone: As yet, its antigen is unknown.

The timepoints at which blood was sampled were baseline, cycle 4 day 1, and cycle 7 day 1. The chain recombines TRBV11-2 with TRBJ2-7; 9 bases align to TRBD1. The TCR originated in an adult with an advanced solid tumor such as melanoma, head and neck, liver or kidney cancer. Sequencing was performed on CD4+ or CD8+ T cells sorted from blood, taken in a trial of the OX40 agonist ivuxolimab. The chain's CDR3 is CASSLAGQGQYEQYF. The CDR3 bases are TGTGCCAGCAGCTTAGCGGGACAGGGACAATACGAGCAGTACTTC.